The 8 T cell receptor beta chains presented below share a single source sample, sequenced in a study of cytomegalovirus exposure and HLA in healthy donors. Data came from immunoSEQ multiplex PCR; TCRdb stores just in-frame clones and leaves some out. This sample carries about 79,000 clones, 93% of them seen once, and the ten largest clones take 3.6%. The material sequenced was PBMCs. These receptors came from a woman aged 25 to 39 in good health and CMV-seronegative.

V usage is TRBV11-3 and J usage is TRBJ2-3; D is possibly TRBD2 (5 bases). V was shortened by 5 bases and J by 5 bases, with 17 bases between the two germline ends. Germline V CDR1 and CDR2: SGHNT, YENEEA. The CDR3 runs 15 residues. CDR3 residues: CASSLRGFKEDTQYF. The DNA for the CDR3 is TGTGCCAGCAGCCTACGGGGATTCAAGGAAGATACGCAGTATTTT.

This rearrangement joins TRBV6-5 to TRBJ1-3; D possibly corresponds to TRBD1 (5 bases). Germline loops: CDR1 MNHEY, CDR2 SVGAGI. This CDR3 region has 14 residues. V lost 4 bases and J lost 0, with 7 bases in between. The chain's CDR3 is CASSSGFSGNTIYF. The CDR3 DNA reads TGTGCCAGCAGTTCAGGGTTCTCTGGAAACACCATATATTTT.

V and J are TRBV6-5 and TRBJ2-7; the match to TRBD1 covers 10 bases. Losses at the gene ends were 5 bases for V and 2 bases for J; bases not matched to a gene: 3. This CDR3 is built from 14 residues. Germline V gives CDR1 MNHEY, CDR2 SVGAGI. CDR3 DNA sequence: TGTGCCAGCAGTCAGGGACAGGGGACCTACGAGCAGTACTTC. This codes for CASSQGQGTYEQYF.

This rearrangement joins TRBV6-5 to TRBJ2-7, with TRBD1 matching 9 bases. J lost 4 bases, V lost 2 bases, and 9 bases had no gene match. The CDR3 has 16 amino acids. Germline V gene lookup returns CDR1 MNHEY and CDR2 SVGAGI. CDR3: CASSYQSGTGWYEQYF. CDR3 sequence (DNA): TGTGCCAGCAGTTACCAATCCGGGACAGGGTGGTACGAGCAGTACTTC.

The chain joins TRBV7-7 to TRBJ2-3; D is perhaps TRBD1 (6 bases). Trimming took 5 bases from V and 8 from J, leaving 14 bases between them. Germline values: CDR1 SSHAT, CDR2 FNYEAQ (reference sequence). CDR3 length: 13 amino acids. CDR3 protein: CASSPGEGGTQYF. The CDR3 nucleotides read TGTGCCAGCAGCCCCGGAGAAGGGGGTACGCAGTATTTT.

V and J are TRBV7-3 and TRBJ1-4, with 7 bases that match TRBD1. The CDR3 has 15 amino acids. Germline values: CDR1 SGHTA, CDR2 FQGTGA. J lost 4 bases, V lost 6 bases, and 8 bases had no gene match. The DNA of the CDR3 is TGTGCCAGCAGTATATGGGCAGGGGGTAATGAAAAACTGTTTTTT. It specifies CASSIWAGGNEKLFF.

In DNA form, the CDR3 reads TGTGCCAGCAGCTATGGGACAGGGGGCATCGGACAGCCCCAGCATTTT. Translating it yields CASSYGTGGIGQPQHF. This rearrangement joins TRBV7-2 to TRBJ1-5, with 12 bases lining up with TRBD1. This CDR3 is built from 16 residues. The J segment lost 7 bases and the V segment lost 4 bases, leaving 8 bases of the junction unmatched. The germline V gene encodes CDR1 SGHTA and CDR2 FQGNSA.

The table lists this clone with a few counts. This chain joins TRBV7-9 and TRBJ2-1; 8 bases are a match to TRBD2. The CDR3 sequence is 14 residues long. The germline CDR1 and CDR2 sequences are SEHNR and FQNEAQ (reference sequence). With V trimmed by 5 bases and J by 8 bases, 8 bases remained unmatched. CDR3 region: CASSGTRTGDEQFF. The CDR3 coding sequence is TGTGCCAGCAGCGGGACTAGAACGGGCGATGAGCAGTTCTTC.